This T cell receptor (beta chain) was sequenced for a study of Ad26.COV2.S vaccination and SARS-CoV-2 variants. Study-level information: Into the muscle, Ad26.COV2.S was dosed once or twice, 56 days apart. Study-wide points: Non-spike TCR breadth did not differ much between vaccine and placebo recipients.

Sequencing was performed with immunoSEQ multiplex PCR; in TCRdb, only in-frame clones are kept and a portion is missing. The table includes hundreds of thousands of clones, roughly 90% detected once. As for treatment: around 19 received Ad26.COV2.S at low or high dose, single or two shots; several received placebo; per-sample allocation not given. Sample collection was performed on day 63 after the first vaccine or placebo injection. An Ad26 vector carrying the Wuhan-strain SARS-CoV-2 spike served as the vaccine. With 5 bases clipped from V and 0 bases from J, the junction kept 7 bases outside the gene matches. The CDR3 is made up of 15 amino acids. Germline V lookup: CDR1 SGHTA, CDR2 FQGNSA. As to this clone: Its antigen remains unidentified.

This receptor was identified in a person between 18 and 59 years old who received the Ad26.COV2.S COVID-19 vaccine or a placebo. The V gene is TRBV7-2, the J gene TRBJ2-7; 7 bases map to TRBD2. The material was peripheral blood, obtained in a trial of Ad26.COV2.S vaccine versus placebo. The CDR3 DNA follows: TGTGCCAGCAGCCCCGAGCGGGGCTTCTCCTACGAGCAGTACTTC. Translated, it gives CASSPERGFSYEQYF.